The rows below give T cell receptor beta chains drawn from one sample of a study of T cells after yellow fever vaccination. From the 5' RACE reads, TCRdb called clonotypes with MiXCR, one entry per CDR3 protein. The sample yields approximately 250,000 distinct CDR3 sequences, 5.5% to 8.5% seen once. The sample was CD4+ T cells sorted from PBMCs, taken on the day of the yellow fever booster vaccination. These receptors were taken from a man between 25 and 39 years old who received the YFV17D yellow fever vaccine. The CDR3 runs from the conserved cysteine through the conserved F or W. The D gene is left open where the match is weak. Clone sizes are given selectively: once, few, many, or a class where the clone is expanded.

j_call | v_call | d_call | clone_size | cdr3_nt | cdr3_aa
TRBJ2-5 | TRBV5-6 | TRBD1 | many | TGTGCCAGCAGCTCGTCAGGGGGCTTGGAGACCCAGTACTTC | CASSSSGGLETQYF
TRBJ2-7 | TRBV7-2 | TRBD2 | many | TGTGCCAGCAGGGTAGCGGGAGCATACGAGCAGTACTTC | CASRVAGAYEQYF
TRBJ2-1 | TRBV7-6 | NA | many | TGTGCCAGCAGCTCAGGGTACAATGAGCAGTTCTTC | CASSSGYNEQFF
TRBJ1-3 | TRBV20-1 | NA | NA | TGCTGTGCTAGCGTAGGAACCGAGAGCTCTGGAAACACCATATATTTT | CCASVGTESSGNTIYF
TRBJ2-1 | TRBV20-1 | TRBD2 | few | TGCAGTGCGGAGCGCTGGGGACTAGCGACCAATGAGCAGTTCTTC | CSAERWGLATNEQFF
TRBJ1-4 | TRBV11-2 | TRBD1 | NA | TGTGCCAGCAGCTTCGGGACAGGGGATAATGAAAAACTGTTTTTT | CASSFGTGDNEKLFF
TRBJ1-6 | TRBV7-2 | NA | few | TGTGCCAGCAGCTTTTTTCAGGGCTATAATTCACCCCTCCACTTT | CASSFFQGYNSPLHF
TRBJ2-7 | TRBV28 | NA | many | TGTGCCAGCAGTCCTCGACTAAGCCACGAGCAGTACTTC | CASSPRLSHEQYF
TRBJ1-1 | TRBV12-3/TRBV12-4 | NA | few | TGTGCCAGCAGGCCTCGTGGGGGGATGGTGGACACTGAAGCTTTCTTT | CASRPRGGMVDTEAFF
TRBJ2-3 | TRBV2 | NA | many | TGTGCCGAGGGACTGGGTTGGGATACGCAGTATTTT | CAEGLGWDTQYF
TRBJ2-6 | TRBV28 | NA | many | TGTGCCAGCCGCCTAGCGAGCTCTGGGGCCAACGTCCTGACTTTC | CASRLASSGANVLTF
TRBJ1-6 | TRBV5-6 | NA | few | TGTGCCAGCAGAGTGAGGGCCACAAGCTCCTATAATTCACCCCTCCACTTT | CASRVRATSSYNSPLHF
TRBJ1-4 | TRBV15 | NA | many | TGTGCCACCAGCAGAGCAGGCCAGGGCGAAAAACTGTTTTTT | CATSRAGQGEKLFF
TRBJ2-7 | TRBV7-9 | NA | few | TGTGCCAGCAGCTGGGGACCTCTCTACGAGCAGTACTTC | CASSWGPLYEQYF
TRBJ1-1 | TRBV5-1 | TRBD1 | NA | TGCGCCAGCAGCGCGAACACAGGGGCTTCTAAAGCTTTCTTT | CASSANTGASKAFF
TRBJ2-3 | TRBV7-9 | NA | many | TGTGCCAGCAGCTTTAGCGAAGATACGCAGTATTTT | CASSFSEDTQYF
TRBJ2-3 | TRBV5-6 | TRBD2 | many | TGTGCCAGCGGGCTGGTGTCGGGAGGGCCAGATACGCAGTATTTT | CASGLVSGGPDTQYF
TRBJ2-7 | TRBV20-1 | NA | few | TGCAGTGCTAGAGTTACCCCTGGAACCTACGAGCAGTACTTC | CSARVTPGTYEQYF
TRBJ1-2 | TRBV6-2/TRBV6-3 | NA | many | TGTGCCAGCAGTTATTTCGGCAGCGGATCCTATGGCTACACCTTC | CASSYFGSGSYGYTF
TRBJ2-2 | TRBV6-5 | TRBD2 | many | TGTGCCAGCAGTTACGCGACTAGCGGCCTCACCGGGGAGCTGTTTTTT | CASSYATSGLTGELFF
TRBJ2-1 | TRBV5-1 | NA | NA | TGCGCCAGCAGCTCCCCCCAAAACAATGAGCAGTTCTTC | CASSSPQNNEQFF
TRBJ2-7 | TRBV5-1 | NA | few | TGCGCCAGCCGACCCGGAGGCTCCTACGAGCAGTACTTC | CASRPGGSYEQYF
TRBJ2-2 | TRBV5-1 | NA | many | TGCGCCAGCAGCCAGGAAGGGATAGATTACGAGGAGCTGTTTTTT | CASSQEGIDYEELFF
TRBJ1-5 | TRBV28 | NA | many | TGTGCCAGCAGGGGGGCCAATCAGCCCCAGCATTTT | CASRGANQPQHF
TRBJ2-5 | TRBV6-1 | TRBD2 | NA | TGTGCCAGCAGAGATAGCGGGAAAGAGACCCAGTACTTC | CASRDSGKETQYF
TRBJ2-1 | TRBV29-1 | NA | many | TGCAGCGTTGAAGCGGGACACCGCATGGATGAGCAGTTCTTC | CSVEAGHRMDEQFF
TRBJ2-1 | TRBV7-9 | NA | NA | TGTGCCAGCAGCCAAGGACAGCTGGGGCAGTTCTTC | CASSQGQLGQFF
TRBJ2-7 | TRBV4-2 | NA | few | TGTGCCAGCAGCCAGCTGGGACCCTCCCCTTGGGAGCAGTACTTC | CASSQLGPSPWEQYF
TRBJ2-3 | TRBV20-1 | TRBD1 | NA | TGCAGTGCTCCCGACAGGGGGAGGAGCACAGATACGCAGTATTTT | CSAPDRGRSTDTQYF
TRBJ2-2 | TRBV10-3 | NA | many | TGTGCCATCGTTGAGGGCCCGGGCGGGGAGCTGTTTTTT | CAIVEGPGGELFF
TRBJ1-5 | TRBV7-6 | NA | many | TGTGCCAGCAGCTTGGACTGGAGTGGAAATCAGCCCCAGCATTTT | CASSLDWSGNQPQHF
TRBJ2-7 | TRBV7-9 | NA | few | TGTGCCAGCAGCTTAGTCGACGAGCAGTACTTC | CASSLVDEQYF